A single sample is the source of the 10 T cell receptor beta chains below, sequenced in a study of blood T cell repertoires in COVID-19. Generated by immunoSEQ multiplex PCR, the TCRdb table keeps only in-frame clones and is missing some. The sample includes hundreds of thousands of clones, around 86% of them seen just once. Sequencing was done on a sample of PBMCs or T cells enriched from blood (not recorded which). These receptors were collected from a woman between 45 and 60 years old who had recovered from COVID-19.

The DNA for the CDR3 is TGTGCCAGCAGACAGGGCCACTCTGGAAACACCATATATTTT. Amino acids: CASRQGHSGNTIYF. The V call is TRBV27, the J call TRBJ1-3; the D gene is possibly TRBD1 (6 bases). The germline V and J ends were trimmed by 6 bases and 0 bases, with 9 bases remaining between them. The CDR3 totals 14 residues. From germline, CDR1 is MNHEY and CDR2 SMNVEV (reference sequence).

This rearrangement joins TRBV6-2 or TRBV6-3 to TRBJ2-3, with a possible D match to TRBD2 (5 bases). Germline CDR1 reads MNHEY; CDR2 reads SVGEGT. Trimming left V 4 bases short and J 2 bases short, with 7 bases between. This CDR3 region has 13 residues. The CDR3 reads CASSFDYTDTQYF. The DNA of the CDR3 is TGTGCCAGCAGTTTCGACTACACAGATACGCAGTATTTT.

The V call is TRBV28, the J call TRBJ2-2; no clear D. V shed 3 bases and J shed 2 bases, with 7 bases lying between them. Germline loops: CDR1 MDHEN, CDR2 SYDVKM. The CDR3 covers 14 residues. The CDR3 protein is CASSFLVNTGELFF. CDR3 bases: TGTGCCAGCAGTTTTCTCGTAAACACCGGGGAGCTGTTTTTT.

The rearrangement uses TRBV2 and TRBJ1-6; the D is unclear. Trimming removed 2 bases from V and 10 bases from J, with 9 bases in between. The CDR3 sequence is 13 residues long. Germline CDR1 and CDR2: SNHLY and FYNNEI. The CDR3 DNA reads as TGTGCCAGCAGTGAAAGTGGCGGGTCACCCCTCCACTTT. It translates to CASSESGGSPLHF.

This chain uses TRBV9 with TRBJ1-5, with D hard to call. The CDR3 consists of 14 residues. The germline gives CDR1 SGDLS, CDR2 YYNGEE. V lost 2 bases to trimming and J lost 1 base, with 7 bases between them. CDR3 sequence: CASSVAASNQPQHF. The CDR3 nucleotides are TGTGCCAGCAGCGTTGCGGCCAGCAATCAGCCCCAGCATTTT.

This clone was seen a few times. This chain connects TRBV29-1 to TRBJ2-3, with a possible D match to TRBD1 (6 bases). The ends were cut back, 7 bases at V and 5 bases at J, with 13 bases in the middle. This CDR3 has 12 residues. The germline V gene encodes CDR1 SQVTM and CDR2 ANQGSEA. The chain's CDR3 is CSETGSGDTQYF. CDR3 nucleotides: TGCAGCGAAACAGGGTCCGGAGATACGCAGTATTTT.

This clone was counted once. The chain carries TRBV5-1 and TRBJ2-2; 13 nucleotides line up with TRBD2. Trimming cost V 4 bases and J 6 bases; bases outside gene matches: 6. The CDR3 runs 16 residues. Germline V gene lookup returns CDR1 SGHRS and CDR2 YFSETQ. This CDR3 is CASSPGLAGAAGELFF. Here the CDR3 DNA reads TGCGCCAGCAGCCCTGGACTAGCGGGAGCCGCCGGGGAGCTGTTTTTT. The full variable domain, rest sourced from reference TRBV5-1 and TRBJ2-2, is KAGVTQTPRYLIKTRGQQVTLSCSPISGHRSVSWYQQTPGQGLQFLFEYFSETQRNKGNFPGRFSGRQFSNSRSEMNVSTLELGDSALYLCASSPGLAGAAGELFFGEGSRLTVL.

This chain joins TRBV5-1 and TRBJ2-5; TRBD1 is a possible D gene (7 bases). The V and J ends lost 4 bases and 2 bases respectively, with 15 bases between them. Germline V gives CDR1 SGHRS, CDR2 YFSETQ. The CDR3 contains 15 residues. CDR3 protein: CASSMTGRLQETQYF. The CDR3 DNA sequence: TGCGCCAGCAGCATGACAGGGAGGTTACAAGAGACCCAGTACTTC.

The rearrangement links TRBV12-3 or TRBV12-4 to TRBJ1-2, with 8 positions matching TRBD1. The junction had 7 bases not matched to a gene; V was cut back by 7 bases and J by 6 bases. The CDR3 is 13 amino acids. The CDR3 DNA follows: TGTGCCAGCACCCGGACAGGGTATAATGGCTACACCTTC. This gives the protein CASTRTGYNGYTF.

This sequence joins TRBV28 and TRBJ2-7, with a possible D match to TRBD2 (6 bases). V was pared by 5 bases and J by 1 base, with 12 bases between. CDR1 and CDR2 (germline): MDHEN, SYDVKM. This CDR3 region has 14 residues. The CDR3 coding sequence is TGTGCCAGCAGTCCACTTGGACTATCCTACGAGCAGTACTTC. Protein product: CASSPLGLSYEQYF.